The 21 T cell receptor beta chains below were found in one sample sequenced in a study of blood T cells in healthy people across ages. It was with a sample-barcoded 5' primer and a J-beta primer mix that a second PCR of about 6 to 11 cycles was run. In TCRdb, the 5' RACE reads were re-called with MiXCR into one record per CDR3 protein. The sample contains 700,000 to 900,000 distinct CDR3 sequences, 50% to 65% of which appear only once. The specimen was blood. The receptors shown here come from a man older than 75 in good health.

V is TRBV27 and J is TRBJ2-7, with 7 nucleotides matching TRBD1. The J call could be wrong; TRBJ2-4 is a better fit for the DNA end. The CDR3 extends over 15 amino acids. CDR1 and CDR2 (germline): MNHEY, SMNVEV (reference sequence). CDR3: CASNLWGQSRNIQYF. CDR3 nucleotide sequence: TGTGCCAGCAACCTATGGGGACAGTCGAGAAACATTCAGTACTTC.

The count of this clonotype is one. The chain joins TRBV20-1 to TRBJ2-4; 7 bases are shared with TRBD2. The J call may be mistaken, given a closer DNA end match to TRBJ2-7. CDR1 and CDR2 from the germline V gene are DFQATT and SNEGSKA (reference sequence). The CDR3 has 14 amino acids. Written as DNA, the CDR3 is TGCAGTGCTAGCCGGAGCGGGGATACCTACGAGCAGTACTTC. It is translated as CSASRSGDTYEQYF.

The chain employs TRBV6-5 and TRBJ2-1, with a weak D call TRBD2 (6 bases). This CDR3 spans 14 amino acids. The V gene lost 8 bases and the J gene lost 0 bases, with 11 bases spanning the gap. CDR1 and CDR2 (germline): MNHEY, SVGAGI. Here the CDR3 reads CASCRGSSYNEQFF. CDR3 nucleotides: TGTGCCAGCTGCCGGGGGAGCTCCTACAATGAGCAGTTCTTC.

J is TRBJ1-2 and V is TRBV29-1, with 7 bases fitting TRBD1. Germline CDR1 and CDR2: SQVTM and ANQGSEA. Trimming took 7 bases from V and 5 from J; bases not matched to a gene: 7. The CDR3 spans 12 residues. CDR3 DNA: TGCAGCGGCCAGGAGGGGGCGTATGGCTACACCTTC. Amino acids: CSGQEGAYGYTF.

This rearrangement joins TRBV20-1 to TRBJ2-1, with 15 bases matching TRBD2. The germline CDR1 and CDR2 sequences are DFQATT and SNEGSKA (reference sequence). The CDR3 totals 15 residues. V dropped 6 bases and J dropped 6; count of bases not matched to a gene: 6. CDR3 nucleotides: TGCAGTGCATCCGGGACTAGCGGGAGGAGCAATGAGCAGTTCTTC. Its protein is CSASGTSGRSNEQFF.

V is TRBV25-1 and J is TRBJ2-5, with TRBD1 matching 12 bases. The CDR3 extends over 17 amino acids. J gave up 4 bases and V 6 bases, and 12 bases lay outside the gene matches. Germline CDR1 is MGHDK and CDR2 is SYGVNS. CDR3 sequence: CASRAGQGAGGRETQYF. CDR3 DNA: TGTGCCAGCAGGGCGGGACAGGGGGCCGGCGGTAGAGAGACCCAGTACTTC. Together with reference TRBV25-1 and TRBJ2-5, the CDR3 gives the full variable domain: EADIYQTPRYLVIGTGKKITLECSQTMGHDKMYWYQQDPGMELHLIHYSYGVNSTEKGDLSSESTVSRIRTEHFPLTLESARPSHTSQYLCASRAGQGAGGRETQYFGPGTRLLVL.

This clonotype was counted only a few times. This rearrangement joins TRBV12-3 or TRBV12-4 to TRBJ1-2; 9 bases match TRBD1. The CDR3 sequence is 16 residues long. With V trimmed by 1 base and J by 4 bases, 7 bases remained unmatched. The CDR3 region is CASSLGTGDILYGYTF. CDR3 in DNA: TGTGCCAGCAGTTTAGGGACAGGGGACATTCTCTATGGCTACACCTTC.

The chain uses TRBV7-9 and TRBJ2-7, with TRBD1 matching 8 bases. The germline V gene has CDR1 SEHNR and CDR2 FQNEAQ (reference sequence). Trimming at V came to 5 bases and at J to 3 bases, leaving 9 bases not matched to a gene. The CDR3 is 15 residues long. As DNA, the CDR3 is TGTGCCAGCAGCCGTCGGACAGGGCAGATCTACGAGCAGTACTTC. It yields the protein CASSRRTGQIYEQYF. Full variable domain (rest looked up from reference TRBV7-9 and TRBJ2-7): DTGVSQNPRHKITKRGQNVTFRCDPISEHNRLYWYRQTLGQGPEFLTYFQNEAQLEKSRLLSDRFSAERPKGSFSTLEIQRTEQGDSAMYLCASSRRTGQIYEQYFGPGTRLTVT.

The V call is TRBV28, the J call TRBJ2-1; no definite D call. In germline, CDR1 is MDHEN, CDR2 SYDVKM. The CDR3 has 11 residues. V lost 6 bases and J lost 8, with 8 bases in between. CDR3 sequence: CASSWVYEQFF. CDR3 DNA: TGTGCCAGCAGCTGGGTTTATGAGCAGTTCTTC.

The V call is TRBV3-1, the J call TRBJ2-3; D not certain. Trimming pared 0 bases from V and 14 bases from J, leaving 18 bases between. Looked up from germline, CDR1 is LGHDT and CDR2 is YNNKEL (reference sequence). CDR3 length: 14 residues. In DNA, the CDR3 is TGTGCCAGCAGCCAAGATCTGGAGCACAGAGACGCGTATTTT. Translation: CASSQDLEHRDAYF.

The chain has TRBV5-1 and TRBJ2-7; 10 nucleotides line up with TRBD2. The V gene's germline CDR1 is SGHRS and CDR2 YFSETQ. V shed 4 bases and J 0 bases; nucleotides not matched to a gene: 7. CDR3 size: 16 residues. The CDR3 reads CASSRGASGSSYEQYF. CDR3 DNA: TGCGCCAGCAGCCGGGGGGCTAGCGGGAGCTCCTACGAGCAGTACTTC.

The V and J genes are TRBV9 and TRBJ2-7; 7 positions agree with TRBD2. Trimming took 0 bases from V and 2 from J; bases not matched to a gene: 14. The CDR3 spans 18 residues. Per the germline V gene, CDR1 is SGDLS and CDR2 is YYNGEE. The DNA of the CDR3 is TGTGCCAGCAGCGTAGGCCCTAGCGGAGGGGCCCTCACCTACGAGCAGTACTTC. It codes for CASSVGPSGGALTYEQYF.

The chain couples TRBV24-1 to TRBJ1-1, with unresolved D. Germline loops: CDR1 KGHDR, CDR2 SFDVKD. This CDR3 contains 13 residues. V lost 3 bases to trimming and J lost 7 bases, with 11 bases between them. CDR3 residues: CATSDEWNGEAFF. The DNA for the CDR3 is TGTGCCACCAGTGATGAGTGGAACGGTGAAGCTTTCTTT.

J is TRBJ2-5 and V is TRBV24-1; no firm D call. This CDR3 has 17 residues. Per the germline V gene, CDR1 is KGHDR and CDR2 is SFDVKD. V gave up 4 bases and J gave up 11 bases, with 28 bases separating them. The CDR3 nucleotides read TGTGCCACCAGTGACGCAGCTGGGCGACCCTCCTACAATGAGCAGTACTTC. This codes for CATSDAAGRPSYNEQYF.

The V gene is TRBV29-1, the J gene TRBJ2-5, with 7 bases aligning to TRBD1. CDR1 SQVTM and CDR2 ANQGSEA come from the germline V gene. Trimming at V came to 7 bases and at J to 5 bases, leaving 10 bases not matched to a gene. There are 13 residues in the CDR3. In DNA, the CDR3 is TGCAGCGCAAGACAGGGAGCCCAGGAGACCCAGTACTTC. It is translated as CSARQGAQETQYF.

This clonotype was detected ten times or more. The chain employs TRBV27 and TRBJ2-1; 9 positions match TRBD2. The germline CDR1 and CDR2 sequences are MNHEY and SMNVEV (reference sequence). V gave up 5 bases and J gave up 8 bases; unmatched junction bases: 7. The CDR3 consists of 14 residues. The CDR3 DNA reads TGTGCCAGCAGTCGTAGCGGGAGTAGGGATGAGCAGTTCTTC. Translated, it gives CASSRSGSRDEQFF.

Many counts were recorded for this clonotype. This chain joins TRBV29-1 and TRBJ1-2; D ambiguous. Trimming removed 7 bases from V and 7 bases from J, with 13 bases in between. The CDR3 is made up of 11 amino acids. Germline V gene data show CDR1 as SQVTM and CDR2 as ANQGSEA. The CDR3 is CSAGEGGGYTF. The DNA for the CDR3 is TGCAGCGCCGGGGAAGGAGGTGGCTACACCTTC. The whole variable domain, remainder taken from reference TRBV29-1 and TRBJ1-2, is SAVISQKPSRDICQRGTSLTIQCQVDSQVTMMFWYRQQPGQSLTLIATANQGSEATYESGFVIDKFPISRPNLTFSTLTVSNMSPEDSSIYLCSAGEGGGYTFGSGTRLTVV.

The genes are TRBV6-5 and TRBJ2-4; TRBD2 matches at 9 bases. After removal of 0 bases from V and 13 bases from J, the junction contained 7 bases not matched to a gene. Germline loops: CDR1 MNHEY, CDR2 SVGAGI. The CDR3 has 14 amino acids. DNA of the CDR3: TGTGCCAGCAGTTACTCGCGCGGGGGGGTGGAGCAGTACTTC. The encoded protein is CASSYSRGGVEQYF.

The V and J genes are TRBV12-3 or TRBV12-4 and TRBJ2-4; 7 bases are shared with TRBD1. The J call may be in error: the DNA end matches TRBJ2-7 better. The CDR3 is 15 residues long. The CDR3 sequence is CASSRKTGPPYEQYF. In nucleotides, the CDR3 is TGTGCCAGCAGTCGAAAGACAGGGCCACCCTACGAGCAGTACTTC.

V gene TRBV10-3 combines with J gene TRBJ1-4; 8 bases fit TRBD1. Per the germline V gene, CDR1 is ENHRY and CDR2 is SYGVKD. The CDR3 contains 17 residues. V gave up 1 base and J gave up 5 bases; unmatched junction bases: 9. CDR3 in amino acids: CAISEFPETGVNEKLFF. CDR3 bases: TGTGCCATCAGTGAGTTCCCAGAGACAGGGGTAAATGAAAAACTGTTTTTT.

The chain recombines TRBV12-3 or TRBV12-4 with TRBJ2-3; no reliable D call. This CDR3 region has 13 residues. The V end was cut by 2 bases, the J end by 14 bases, with 17 bases between. The CDR3 nucleotides read TGTGCCAGCAGTTTATCGAACTACGGATACGCGTATTTT. Protein product: CASSLSNYGYAYF.